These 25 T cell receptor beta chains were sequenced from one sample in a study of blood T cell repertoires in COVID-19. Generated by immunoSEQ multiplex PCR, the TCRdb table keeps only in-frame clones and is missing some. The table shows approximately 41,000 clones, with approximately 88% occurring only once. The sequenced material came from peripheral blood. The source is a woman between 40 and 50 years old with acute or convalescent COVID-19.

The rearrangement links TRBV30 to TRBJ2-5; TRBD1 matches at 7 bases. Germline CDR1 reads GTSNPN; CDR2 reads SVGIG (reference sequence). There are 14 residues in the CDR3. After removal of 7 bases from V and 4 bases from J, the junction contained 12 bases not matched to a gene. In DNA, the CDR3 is TGTGCCTCCTCACTCCAGGGGGTAGGAGAGACCCAGTACTTC. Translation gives CASSLQGVGETQYF.

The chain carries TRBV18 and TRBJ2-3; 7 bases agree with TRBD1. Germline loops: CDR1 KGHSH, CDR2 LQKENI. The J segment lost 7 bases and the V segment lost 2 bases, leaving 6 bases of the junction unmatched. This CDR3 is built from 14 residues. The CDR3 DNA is TGTGCCAGCTCACCATCGACAGGGTTCAATACGCAGTATTTT. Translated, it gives CASSPSTGFNTQYF.

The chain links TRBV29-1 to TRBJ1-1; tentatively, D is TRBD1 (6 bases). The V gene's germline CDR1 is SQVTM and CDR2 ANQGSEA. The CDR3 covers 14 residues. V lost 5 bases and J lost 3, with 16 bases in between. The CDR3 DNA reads TGCAGCGTTACGCCCGGGGGGGGGCACACTGAAGCTTTCTTT. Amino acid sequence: CSVTPGGGHTEAFF.

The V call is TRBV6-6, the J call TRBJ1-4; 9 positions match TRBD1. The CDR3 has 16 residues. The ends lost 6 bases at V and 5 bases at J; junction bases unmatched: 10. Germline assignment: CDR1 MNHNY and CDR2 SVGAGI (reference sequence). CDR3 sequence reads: CASSRIWTGDNEKLFF. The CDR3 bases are TGTGCCAGCAGCCGCATTTGGACAGGGGACAATGAAAAACTGTTTTTT.

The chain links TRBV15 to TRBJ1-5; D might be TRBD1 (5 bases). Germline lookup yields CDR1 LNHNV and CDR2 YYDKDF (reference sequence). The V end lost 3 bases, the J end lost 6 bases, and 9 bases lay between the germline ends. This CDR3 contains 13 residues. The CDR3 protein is CATSRTASQPQHF. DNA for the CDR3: TGTGCCACCAGCAGGACAGCATCTCAGCCCCAGCATTTT.

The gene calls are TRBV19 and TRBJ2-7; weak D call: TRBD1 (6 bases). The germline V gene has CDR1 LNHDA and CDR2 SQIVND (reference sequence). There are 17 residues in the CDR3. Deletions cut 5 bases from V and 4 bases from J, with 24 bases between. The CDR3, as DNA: TGTGCCAGTAGTGCGACCCCCACCGGGACACATCATTACGAGCAGTACTTC. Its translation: CASSATPTGTHHYEQYF.

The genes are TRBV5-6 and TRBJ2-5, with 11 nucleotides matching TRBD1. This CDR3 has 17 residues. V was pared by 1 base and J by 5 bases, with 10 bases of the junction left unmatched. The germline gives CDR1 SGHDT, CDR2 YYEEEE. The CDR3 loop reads CASSLQFGQGARETQYF. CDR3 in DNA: TGTGCCAGCAGCTTGCAGTTCGGACAGGGGGCTAGGGAGACCCAGTACTTC.

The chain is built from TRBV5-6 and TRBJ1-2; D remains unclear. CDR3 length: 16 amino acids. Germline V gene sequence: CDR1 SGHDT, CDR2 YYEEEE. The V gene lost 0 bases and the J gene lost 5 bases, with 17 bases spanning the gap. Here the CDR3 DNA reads TGTGCCAGCAGCTTGGAGGGAGAGAGGGAAGGGTATGGCTACACCTTC. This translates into CASSLEGEREGYGYTF.

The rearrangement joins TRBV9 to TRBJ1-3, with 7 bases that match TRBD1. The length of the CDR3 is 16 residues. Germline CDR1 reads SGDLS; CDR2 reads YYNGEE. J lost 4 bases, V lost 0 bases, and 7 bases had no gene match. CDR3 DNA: TGTGCCAGCAGCGTAGAGAGACAGGGATCCGGAAACACCATATATTTT. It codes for CASSVERQGSGNTIYF.

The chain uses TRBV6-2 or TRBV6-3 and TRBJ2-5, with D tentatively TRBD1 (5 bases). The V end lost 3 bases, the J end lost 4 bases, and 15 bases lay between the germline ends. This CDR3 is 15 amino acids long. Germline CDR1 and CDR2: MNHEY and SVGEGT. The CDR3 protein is CASSYMARAGETQYF. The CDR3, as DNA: TGTGCCAGCAGTTATATGGCCAGGGCTGGAGAGACCCAGTACTTC.

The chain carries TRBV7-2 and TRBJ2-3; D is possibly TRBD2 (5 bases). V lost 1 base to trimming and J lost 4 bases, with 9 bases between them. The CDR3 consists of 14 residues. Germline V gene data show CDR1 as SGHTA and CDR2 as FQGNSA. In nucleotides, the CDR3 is TGTGCCAGCAGCTTAGGACTAACCTCAGATACGCAGTATTTT. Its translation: CASSLGLTSDTQYF.

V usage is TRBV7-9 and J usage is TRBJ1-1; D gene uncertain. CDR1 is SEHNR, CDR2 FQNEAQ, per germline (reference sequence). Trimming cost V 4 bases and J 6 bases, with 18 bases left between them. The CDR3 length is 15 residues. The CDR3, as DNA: TGTGCCAGCAGCTCCCGGGCTTTAGATAGCGCTGAAGCTTTCTTT. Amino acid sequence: CASSSRALDSAEAFF.

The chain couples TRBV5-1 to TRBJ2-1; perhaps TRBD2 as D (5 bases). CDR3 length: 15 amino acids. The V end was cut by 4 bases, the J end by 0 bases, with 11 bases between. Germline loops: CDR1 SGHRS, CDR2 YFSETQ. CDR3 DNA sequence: TGCGCCAGCAGCAGGCTACGGGACTCCTACAATGAGCAGTTCTTC. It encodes CASSRLRDSYNEQFF.

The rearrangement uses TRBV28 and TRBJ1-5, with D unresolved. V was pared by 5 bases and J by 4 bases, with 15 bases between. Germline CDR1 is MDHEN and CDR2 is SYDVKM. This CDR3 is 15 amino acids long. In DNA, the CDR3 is TGTGCCAGCAGTAAAGCGGAAGTCGCAAATCAGCCCCAGCATTTT. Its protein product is CASSKAEVANQPQHF.

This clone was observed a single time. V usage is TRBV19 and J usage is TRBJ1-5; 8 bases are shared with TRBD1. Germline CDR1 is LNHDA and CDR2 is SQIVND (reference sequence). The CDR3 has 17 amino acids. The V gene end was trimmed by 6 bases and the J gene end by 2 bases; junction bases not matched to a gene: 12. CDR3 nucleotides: TGTGCCAGTAGGGAATCGACAGGGGCCCTAGGCAATCAGCCCCAGCATTTT. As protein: CASRESTGALGNQPQHF.

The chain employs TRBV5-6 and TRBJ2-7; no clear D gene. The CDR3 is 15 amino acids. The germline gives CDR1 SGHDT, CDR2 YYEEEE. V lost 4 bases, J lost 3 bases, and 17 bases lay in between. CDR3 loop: CASSVLWLGDYEQYF. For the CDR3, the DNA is TGTGCCAGCAGCGTACTCTGGTTGGGCGACTACGAGCAGTACTTC.

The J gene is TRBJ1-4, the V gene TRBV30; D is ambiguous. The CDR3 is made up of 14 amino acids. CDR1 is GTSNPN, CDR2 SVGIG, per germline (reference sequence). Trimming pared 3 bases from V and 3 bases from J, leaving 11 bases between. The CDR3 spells CAWSDGEANEKLFF. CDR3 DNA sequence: TGTGCCTGGAGCGACGGGGAGGCTAATGAAAAACTGTTTTTT. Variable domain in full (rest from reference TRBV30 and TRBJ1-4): SQTIHQWPATLVQPVGSPLSLECTVEGTSNPNLYWYRQAAGRGLQLLFYSVGIGQISSEVPQNLSASRPQDRQFILSSKKLLLSDSGFYLCAWSDGEANEKLFFGSGTQLSVL.

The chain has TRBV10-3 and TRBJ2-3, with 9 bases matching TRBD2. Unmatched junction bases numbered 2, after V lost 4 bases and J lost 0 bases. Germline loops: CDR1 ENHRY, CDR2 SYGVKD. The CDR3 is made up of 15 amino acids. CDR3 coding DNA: TGTGCCATCAGTGTCCTAGCGGGAAGCACAGATACGCAGTATTTT. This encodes CAISVLAGSTDTQYF.

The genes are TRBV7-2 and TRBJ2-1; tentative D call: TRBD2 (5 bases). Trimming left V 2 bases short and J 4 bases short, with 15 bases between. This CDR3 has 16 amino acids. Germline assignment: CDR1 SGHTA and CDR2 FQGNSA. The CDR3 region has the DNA TGTGCCAGCAGCTTATCCCCTTGGGAGCCTTACAATGAGCAGTTCTTC. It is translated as CASSLSPWEPYNEQFF.

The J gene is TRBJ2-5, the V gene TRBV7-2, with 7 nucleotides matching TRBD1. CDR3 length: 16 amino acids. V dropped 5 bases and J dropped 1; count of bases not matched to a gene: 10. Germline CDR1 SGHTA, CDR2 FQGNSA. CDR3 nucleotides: TGTGCCAGCAGCCACCACCCCCGGGACAGCCAAGAGACCCAGTACTTC. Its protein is CASSHHPRDSQETQYF.

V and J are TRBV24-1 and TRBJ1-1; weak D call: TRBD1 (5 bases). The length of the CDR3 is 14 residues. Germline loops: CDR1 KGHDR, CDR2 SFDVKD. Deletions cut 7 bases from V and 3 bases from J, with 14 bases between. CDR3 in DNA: TGTGCCACCAGATCGGGCGGGGGGGACACTGAAGCTTTCTTT. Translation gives CATRSGGGDTEAFF.

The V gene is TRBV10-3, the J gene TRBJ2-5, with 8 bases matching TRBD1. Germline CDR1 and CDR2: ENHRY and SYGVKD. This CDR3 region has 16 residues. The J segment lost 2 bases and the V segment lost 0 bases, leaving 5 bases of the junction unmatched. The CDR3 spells CAISESGQGRQETQYF. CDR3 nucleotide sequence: TGTGCCATCAGTGAGTCAGGACAGGGAAGACAAGAGACCCAGTACTTC.

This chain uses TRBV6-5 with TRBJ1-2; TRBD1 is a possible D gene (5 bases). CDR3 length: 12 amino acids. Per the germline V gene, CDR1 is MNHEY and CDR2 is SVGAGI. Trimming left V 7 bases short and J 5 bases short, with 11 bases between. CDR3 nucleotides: TGTGCCAGCATCGACAGCTTTTATGGCTACACCTTC. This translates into CASIDSFYGYTF.

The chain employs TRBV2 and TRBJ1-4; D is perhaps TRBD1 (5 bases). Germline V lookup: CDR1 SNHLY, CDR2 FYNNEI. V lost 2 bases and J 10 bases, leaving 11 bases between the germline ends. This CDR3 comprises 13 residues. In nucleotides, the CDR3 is TGTGCCAGCAGTGAATACGATAGGGGAAAACTGTTTTTT. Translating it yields CASSEYDRGKLFF.

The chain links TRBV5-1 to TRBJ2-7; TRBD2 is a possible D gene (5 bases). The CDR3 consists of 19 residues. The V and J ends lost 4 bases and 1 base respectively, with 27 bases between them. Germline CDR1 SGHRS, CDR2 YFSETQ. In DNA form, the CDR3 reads TGCGCCAGCAGCCCCGGAGGCAGAATCGTAACGCTTAGATCCTACGAGCAGTACTTC. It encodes CASSPGGRIVTLRSYEQYF.